The rows below give T cell receptor beta chains drawn from one sample of a study of beta chain features in type 1 diabetes. The table came from immunoSEQ multiplex PCR; TCRdb's copy has only in-frame clones and leaves some out. The profile shows 900,000 or so clones, roughly 16% of them singletons. The sample consisted of naive CD4+ T cells from blood. The source is a woman between 18 and 29 years old in good health. CDR3s include the opening cysteine and the closing phenylalanine or tryptophan. D genes are given only for firm matches. Expanded clones get a size class; other rows say once, few or many, or leave the size out.

TGTGCCAGCAGTGATAGTAACACTGAAGCTTTCTTT,CASSDSNTEAFF,.,.,TRBV25-1,TRBJ1-1
TGTGCCAGCAGCTTCGGGACCCCTGGAAACACCATATATTTT,CASSFGTPGNTIYF,.,.,TRBV21-1,TRBJ1-3
TGTGCCAGCAGCCTCCACCCAGGGGACGCGGGGGGCTACACCTTC,CASSLHPGDAGGYTF,.,.,TRBV11-1,TRBJ1-2
TGTGCCAGCAGCTTGTACAGGGGAGGCGAGCAGTTCTTC,CASSLYRGGEQFF,.,.,TRBV7-9,TRBJ2-1
TGTGCCAGCAGACCCAGTGAGGCTTATAGCAATCAGCCCCAGCATTTT,CASRPSEAYSNQPQHF,.,few,TRBV28,TRBJ1-5
TGCGCCAGCAGCTTGACTAGCGCGAGCACAGATACGCAGTATTTT,CASSLTSASTDTQYF,TRBD2,few,TRBV5-1,TRBJ2-3
TGTGCCAGCAGCTTTTCTAGCGGGAGGGCCTTTCAGTATTTT,CASSFSSGRAFQYF,TRBD2,few,TRBV7-9,TRBJ2-3
TGTGCCAGCAGTTTAACCGGGGGGTATGGCTACACCTTC,CASSLTGGYGYTF,.,.,TRBV28,TRBJ1-2
TGTGCCAGCAGTGGACAGGGGAACACTGAAGCTTTCTTT,CASSGQGNTEAFF,TRBD1,.,TRBV6-1,TRBJ1-1
TGCGCCAGCAGCCCAGGTCAGTTATCTTCCTACGAGCAGTACTTC,CASSPGQLSSYEQYF,.,few,TRBV5-1,TRBJ2-7
TGTGCCAGCAGTGGGGGACTAGCGGGAGGAGATACGCAGTATTTT,CASSGGLAGGDTQYF,TRBD2,.,TRBV6-5,TRBJ2-3
TGTGCCAGCAGCTTAGTTCGGGCGTACGAGCAGTTCTTC,CASSLVRAYEQFF,.,few,TRBV11-2,TRBJ2-1
TGCAGCGCTTACGTACCCCCAACGCCCGGGGAGCTGTTTTTT,CSAYVPPTPGELFF,.,few,TRBV29-1,TRBJ2-2
TGTGCCAGCTCCCATTCCCTGGCAGGGATCTACGAGCAGTACTTC,CASSHSLAGIYEQYF,.,.,TRBV21-1,TRBJ2-7
TGTGCCGGAAAGCAGGGGCTAGCGTCCTACAATGAGCAGTTCTTC,CAGKQGLASYNEQFF,.,.,TRBV2,TRBJ2-1
TGTGCCAGTAGTATAATAGGCAATCAGCCCCAGCATTTT,CASSIIGNQPQHF,.,.,TRBV19,TRBJ1-5
TGTGCCAGCAGTTCGGACAGGGGACGGTACAATGAGCAGTTCTTC,CASSSDRGRYNEQFF,TRBD1,.,TRBV28,TRBJ2-1
TGTGCCAGCAGTTTGGAGGGGCGGGCTGGTCCGTACAATGAGCAGTTCTTC,CASSLEGRAGPYNEQFF,.,.,TRBV27,TRBJ2-1
TGTGCCAGCTCTCGTCCGGGACTAGCTATCGATGAGCAGTTCTTC,CASSRPGLAIDEQFF,TRBD2,.,TRBV18,TRBJ2-1
TGTGCCAGCTCACCGGACAGCCCAAATCAGCCCCAGCATTTT,CASSPDSPNQPQHF,.,few,TRBV18,TRBJ1-5
TGTGCCAGCAGCCTATACAGCTATGGCTACACCTTC,CASSLYSYGYTF,.,few,TRBV5-5,TRBJ1-2
TGTGCCAGCAGTGTAGGGAGTACCAAGAATCGCCCCCAGCATTTT,CASSVGSTKNRPQHF,.,few,TRBV2,TRBJ1-5